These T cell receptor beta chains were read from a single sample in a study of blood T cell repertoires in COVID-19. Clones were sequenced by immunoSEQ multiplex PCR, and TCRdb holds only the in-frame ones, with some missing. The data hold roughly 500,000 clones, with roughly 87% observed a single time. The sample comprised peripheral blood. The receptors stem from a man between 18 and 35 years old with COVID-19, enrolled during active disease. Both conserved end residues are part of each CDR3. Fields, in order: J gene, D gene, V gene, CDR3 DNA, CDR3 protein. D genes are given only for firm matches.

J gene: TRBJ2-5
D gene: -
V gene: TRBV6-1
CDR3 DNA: TGTGCCAGCAGTGAAACGAGCGTCGAAGAGACCCAGTACTTC
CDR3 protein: CASSETSVEETQYF

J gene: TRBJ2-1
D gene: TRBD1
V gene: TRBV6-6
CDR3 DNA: TGTGCCAGCGGGACAGGGCACAATGAGCAGTTCTTC
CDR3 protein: CASGTGHNEQFF

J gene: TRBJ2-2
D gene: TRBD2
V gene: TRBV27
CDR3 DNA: TGTGCCAGCAGTTCCCTCCCTTTTAGCGGGGCGAGCGGCGGGGAGCTGTTTTTT
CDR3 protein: CASSSLPFSGASGGELFF

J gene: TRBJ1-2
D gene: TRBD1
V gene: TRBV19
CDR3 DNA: TGTGCCAGTAGTCCCGACAGGGGCGGCTATGGCTACACCTTC
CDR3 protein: CASSPDRGGYGYTF

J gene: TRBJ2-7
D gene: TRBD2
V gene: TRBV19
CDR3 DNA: TGTGCCAGTAGTCAGCGGCTAGCGGGGGTGCCGGTGAGGGAGCAGTACTTC
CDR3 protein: CASSQRLAGVPVREQYF

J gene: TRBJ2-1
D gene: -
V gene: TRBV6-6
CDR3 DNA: TGTGCCAGCAGACCTCGCGGAGGGTCCTACAATGAGCAGTTCTTC
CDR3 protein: CASRPRGGSYNEQFF

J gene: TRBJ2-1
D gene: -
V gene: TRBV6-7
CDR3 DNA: TGTGCCAGCAGTTACTTGGAGGAAAAGCGGCACTACAATGAGCAGTTCTTC
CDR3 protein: CASSYLEEKRHYNEQFF

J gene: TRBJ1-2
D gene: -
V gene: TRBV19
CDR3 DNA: TGTGCCAGTAGCCCGCTAAGCGAGGAGGGCTACACCTTC
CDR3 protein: CASSPLSEEGYTF

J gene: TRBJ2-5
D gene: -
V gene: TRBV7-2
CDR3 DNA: TGTGCCAGCACCTCACAGGGACGCGTCAGGGAAGAGACCCAGTACTTC
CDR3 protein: CASTSQGRVREETQYF

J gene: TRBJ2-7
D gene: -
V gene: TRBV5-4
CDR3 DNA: TGTGCCAGCTCGGGACTGGGCTACGAGCAGTACTTC
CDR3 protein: CASSGLGYEQYF

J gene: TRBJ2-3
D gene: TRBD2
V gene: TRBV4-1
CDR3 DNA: TGCGCCAGCAGCCAAGATAGCGGGAGGTCCAGGCGGGATACGCAGTATTTT
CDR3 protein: CASSQDSGRSRRDTQYF

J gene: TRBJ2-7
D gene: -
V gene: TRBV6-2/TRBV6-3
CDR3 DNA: TGTGCCAGCAGTTGGGGAGAGTTTAGCTCCTACGAGCAGTACTTC
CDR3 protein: CASSWGEFSSYEQYF

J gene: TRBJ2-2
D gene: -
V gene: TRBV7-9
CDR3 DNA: TGTGCCAGCAGCGGTCTAAAACCGAACACCGGGGAGCTGTTTTTT
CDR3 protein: CASSGLKPNTGELFF